The present entry profiles one TCR beta chain with its context. Its antigen is undetermined. Libraries were prepared by immunoSEQ multiplex PCR; TCRdb keeps only in-frame clonotypes and omits some of them. The table lists 18,000 or so clones, roughly 70% of them singletons, with 21% in the top ten. Per the germline V gene, CDR1 is SEHNR and CDR2 is FQNEAQ (reference sequence). There are 14 residues in the CDR3. V lost 7 bases, J lost 2 bases, and 4 bases stayed unmatched. The data stem from a study of somatic mutations in cytotoxic T cells in rheumatoid arthritis. Findings and limits, study-wide: No significant CD8+ T-cell clonality difference was found between rheumatoid arthritis patients and age-matched controls. With age, CD8+ clonality increased in rheumatoid arthritis patients, whereas no such increase appeared in healthy controls.

Sequencing input: CD8+ T cells sorted from blood. The chain carries TRBV7-9 and TRBJ1-2, with 10 nucleotides matching TRBD1. This TCR was recovered from a woman in her sixties in good health. The CDR3: CASTGQGSNYGYTF. CDR3 DNA sequence: TGTGCCAGCACGGGACAGGGGAGCAACTATGGCTACACCTTC.